The 28 T cell receptor beta chains reported below all come from one sample, sequenced in a study of shared clonotypes between healthy human individuals. Assay: immunoSEQ multiplex PCR; the TCRdb copy retains only in-frame clones and omits some. The table includes about 470,000 clones, 70% to 80% detected once. Sequencing used PBMCs. These receptors were taken from a woman between 40 and 50 years old in good health. Some clones in this sample may be carry-over from other donors' samples.

V is TRBV27 and J is TRBJ2-2; TRBD2 is a possible D gene (5 bases). V was cut by 7 bases and J by 0 bases, with 12 bases left in between. In germline, CDR1 is MNHEY, CDR2 SMNVEV (reference sequence). CDR3 length: 15 amino acids. The DNA of the CDR3 is TGTGCCAGCAATCCGGGGTCCCCGAACACCGGGGAGCTGTTTTTT. It specifies CASNPGSPNTGELFF.

CDR3 DNA sequence: TGTGCCAGTAGGGGGACAGGGGGCACCGGGGAGCTGTTTTTT. It yields the protein CASRGTGGTGELFF. J is TRBJ2-2 and V is TRBV19; TRBD1 matches 11 bases. CDR1 is LNHDA and CDR2 is SQIVND in the germline V gene (reference sequence). This CDR3 has 14 amino acids. V dropped 6 bases and J dropped 4; count of bases not matched to a gene: 1.

This clone was seen only once. The chain links TRBV29-1 to TRBJ1-1; weak D call: TRBD1 (5 bases). V was shortened by 4 bases and J by 3 bases, with 12 bases between the two germline ends. CDR3 size: 13 residues. The germline V gene encodes CDR1 SQVTM and CDR2 ANQGSEA. The CDR3 DNA is TGCAGCGTTGTATGGGGACGGGACACTGAAGCTTTCTTT. Translating it yields CSVVWGRDTEAFF.

V gene TRBV7-3 combines with J gene TRBJ2-5, with D possibly matching TRBD1 (5 bases). The CDR3 has 13 amino acids. Per germline, CDR1 SGHTA and CDR2 FQGTGA. Trimming stripped 5 bases from V and 5 bases from J, with 12 bases between. For the CDR3, the DNA is TGTGCCAGCAGCCCCCAGGGTGGGGAGACCCAGTACTTC. Its translation is CASSPQGGETQYF. Drawing the rest from reference TRBV7-3 and TRBJ2-5, the complete variable domain is GAGVSQTPSNKVTEKGKYVELRCDPISGHTALYWYRQSLGQGPEFLIYFQGTGAADDSGLPNDRFFAVRPEGSVSTLKIQRTERGDSAVYLCASSPQGGETQYFGPGTRLLVL.

The V call is TRBV27, the J call TRBJ2-1, with 7 bases lining up with TRBD1. V lost 3 bases and J lost 2; bases outside the gene matches: 7. The CDR3 is 16 amino acids. In germline, CDR1 is MNHEY, CDR2 SMNVEV (reference sequence). The CDR3: CASSFRGTVTYNEQFF. CDR3 in DNA: TGTGCCAGCAGTTTTCGAGGGACAGTCACCTACAATGAGCAGTTCTTC.

This sequence joins TRBV7-9 and TRBJ2-2; D may correspond to TRBD1 or TRBD2 (7 bases each). Per the germline V gene, CDR1 is SEHNR and CDR2 is FQNEAQ (reference sequence). The ends were cut back, 5 bases at V and 12 bases at J, with 25 bases in the middle. The CDR3 sequence is 16 residues long. This CDR3 reads CASSTRQGPEGGQLFF. The CDR3 bases are TGTGCCAGCAGCACCAGACAGGGCCCCGAGGGGGGGCAGCTGTTTTTT.

This clone was seen a single time. The chain has TRBV28 and TRBJ2-4; D gene unclear. Germline CDR1 and CDR2: MDHEN and SYDVKM. The V end lost 6 bases, the J end lost 7 bases, and 13 bases lay between the germline ends. The CDR3 is 13 residues long. The CDR3 sequence: CASSPPQYNIQYF. CDR3 sequence (DNA): TGTGCCAGCAGCCCACCGCAGTACAACATTCAGTACTTC.

The rearrangement uses TRBV4-2 and TRBJ2-3, with 9 bases identical to TRBD2. The CDR3 is 15 residues long. Germline V gene sequence: CDR1 LGHNA, CDR2 YNFKEQ. J was trimmed by 1 base and V by 4 bases; bases with no gene match: 3. The CDR3 loop reads CASSLREGRTDTQYF. The CDR3 bases are TGTGCCAGCAGCCTGCGGGAGGGCCGCACAGATACGCAGTATTTT.

This clone was found once. CDR3: CASSDPGLAGLDTQYF. Written as DNA, the CDR3 is TGTGCCAGCAGTGATCCGGGACTAGCGGGGTTAGATACGCAGTATTTT. This chain joins TRBV28 and TRBJ2-3, with 13 bases fitting TRBD2. The CDR3 sequence is 16 residues long. The germline V gene has CDR1 MDHEN and CDR2 SYDVKM. Losses at the gene ends were 5 bases for V and 5 bases for J; bases not matched to a gene: 7.

This chain's CDR3 is CASSQDQVAGELFF. CDR3 coding DNA: TGCGCCAGCAGCCAAGATCAGGTTGCCGGGGAGCTGTTTTTT. The rearrangement links TRBV4-1 to TRBJ2-2; D unclear. This CDR3 comprises 14 residues. Germline V gene data show CDR1 as MGHRA and CDR2 as YSYEKL. V was clipped by 0 bases and J by 6 bases, with 8 bases between them.

This clone was detected a few times. The chain employs TRBV9 and TRBJ1-4; D perhaps matches TRBD1 (6 bases). The CDR3 contains 15 residues. Between the trimmed V and J ends, which lost 3 bases and 7 bases, there was a span of 16 bases. The germline CDR1 and CDR2 sequences are SGDLS and YYNGEE. The DNA of the CDR3 is TGTGCCAGCAGCGAGGGGGTCTCAGAAACTGAAAAACTGTTTTTT. Translating it yields CASSEGVSETEKLFF. The full variable domain, its missing parts supplied by reference TRBV9 and TRBJ1-4, is DSGVTQTPKHLITATGQRVTLRCSPRSGDLSVYWYQQSLDQGLQFLIQYYNGEERAKGNILERFSAQQFPDLHSELNLSSLELGDSALYFCASSEGVSETEKLFFGSGTQLSVL.

This rearrangement joins TRBV10-3 to TRBJ2-6; D possibly uses TRBD1 or TRBD2 (6 bases each). Per germline, CDR1 ENHRY and CDR2 SYGVKD. Trimming took off 2 bases at V and 0 bases at J, with 14 bases between the two ends. CDR3 length equals 18 residues. The CDR3 loop reads CAISEVKGGGSGANVLTF. The CDR3 DNA reads TGTGCCATCAGTGAGGTGAAGGGGGGTGGCTCTGGGGCCAACGTCCTGACTTTC.

The V call is TRBV5-1, the J call TRBJ1-2, with D maybe TRBD1 (5 bases). V was pared by 4 bases and J by 6 bases, with 13 bases between. Germline values: CDR1 SGHRS, CDR2 YFSETQ. The CDR3 extends over 13 amino acids. In nucleotides, the CDR3 is TGCGCCAGCAGCGCTGGGGCGCCCCATGGCTACACCTTC. It specifies CASSAGAPHGYTF.

CDR3 in amino acids: CASSSDRKNQPQHF. The DNA of the CDR3 is TGTGCCAGCTCATCAGACAGGAAAAATCAGCCCCAGCATTTT. V is TRBV18 and J is TRBJ1-5; possibly TRBD1 for D (6 bases). Germline assignment: CDR1 KGHSH and CDR2 LQKENI. Deletions cut 5 bases from V and 4 bases from J, with 12 bases between. The CDR3 has 14 amino acids.

This clone appeared a few times. The rearrangement uses TRBV18 and TRBJ1-4; tentatively, D is TRBD1 (6 bases). The CDR3 is 12 amino acids. Looked up from germline, CDR1 is KGHSH and CDR2 is LQKENI. The germline V and J ends were trimmed by 5 bases and 8 bases, with 9 bases remaining between them. DNA of the CDR3: TGTGCCAGCTCAACTGACAGGGAAAAACTGTTTTTT. It is translated as CASSTDREKLFF.

The chain employs TRBV15 and TRBJ2-7; 8 positions match TRBD2. This CDR3 has 14 residues. With 3 bases clipped from V and 3 bases from J, the junction kept 4 bases outside the gene matches. Germline-derived CDR1 and CDR2 are LNHNV and YYDKDF (reference sequence). CDR3 in amino acids: CATSRGGTSYEQYF. CDR3 sequence (DNA): TGTGCCACCAGCAGGGGTGGGACTAGCTACGAGCAGTACTTC.

V usage is TRBV13 and J usage is TRBJ1-3, with D tentatively TRBD1 (6 bases). Trimming left V 5 bases short and J 0 bases short, with 14 bases between. The germline CDR1 and CDR2 sequences are PRHDT and FYEKMQ (reference sequence). CDR3 length: 16 amino acids. As DNA, the CDR3 is TGTGCCAGCAGCCGGGGGGGGCGGCACTCTGGAAACACCATATATTTT. Protein: CASSRGGRHSGNTIYF.

CDR3 sequence: CASSEGLGETQYF. CDR3 sequence (DNA): TGTGCCAGCAGTGAAGGGCTCGGGGAGACCCAGTACTTC. The chain combines TRBV2 with TRBJ2-5; D gene ambiguous. The V and J ends lost 1 base and 5 bases respectively, with 8 bases between them. CDR3 length: 13 residues. CDR1 and CDR2 from the germline V gene are SNHLY and FYNNEI.

This chain joins TRBV5-6 and TRBJ1-2; 10 bases agree with TRBD1. The germline V gene has CDR1 SGHDT and CDR2 YYEEEE. This CDR3 contains 17 residues. V was pared by 5 bases and J by 7 bases, with 17 bases of the junction left unmatched. CDR3: CASSDSGTGDNKGGYTF. The CDR3 DNA reads TGTGCCAGCAGTGACTCCGGGACAGGGGACAACAAGGGTGGCTACACCTTC.

The rearrangement joins TRBV5-4 to TRBJ2-6; no clear D. This CDR3 comprises 18 residues. CDR1 is SGHNT, CDR2 YYREEE, per germline (reference sequence). V lost 3 bases and J lost 4, with 20 bases in between. CDR3 DNA sequence: TGTGCCAGCAGCTCCGCTGATCGACCCGCCGGGGGGGCCAACGTCCTGACTTTC. Translation gives CASSSADRPAGGANVLTF. Complete variable domain (other parts from reference TRBV5-4 and TRBJ2-6): ETGVTQSPTHLIKTRGQQVTLRCSSQSGHNTVSWYQQALGQGPQFIFQYYREEENGRGNFPPRFSGLQFPNYSSELNVNALELDDSALYLCASSSADRPAGGANVLTFGAGSRLTVL.

This clone has at least ten counts. The J gene is TRBJ2-3, the V gene TRBV5-4; tentatively, D is TRBD2 (6 bases). The V gene's germline CDR1 is SGHNT and CDR2 YYREEE (reference sequence). The V and J ends lost 0 bases and 3 bases respectively, with 20 bases between them. This CDR3 is 18 amino acids long. CDR3 in amino acids: CASSLGGRRGSGTDTQYF. In DNA form, the CDR3 reads TGTGCCAGCAGCTTGGGGGGAAGGCGGGGCAGTGGGACAGATACGCAGTATTTT.

V usage is TRBV6-5 and J usage is TRBJ2-7; D remains unclear. This CDR3 is 13 amino acids long. Germline-derived CDR1 and CDR2 are MNHEY and SVGAGI. The V end lost 1 base, the J end lost 7 bases, and 11 bases lay between the germline ends. CDR3 protein: CASSYYGAGEQYF. CDR3 coding DNA: TGTGCCAGCAGTTACTATGGAGCCGGGGAGCAGTACTTC.

The V call is TRBV27, the J call TRBJ2-1; D remains ambiguous. Germline CDR1 MNHEY, CDR2 SMNVEV (reference sequence). V dropped 1 base and J dropped 9 bases, with 7 bases sitting between them. The CDR3 is made up of 12 amino acids. This CDR3 is CASSLYRSEQFF. The CDR3 DNA reads TGTGCCAGCAGTTTATACAGAAGTGAGCAGTTCTTC.

V gene TRBV16 combines with J gene TRBJ2-1, with D possibly being TRBD2 (6 bases). Germline V gene lookup returns CDR1 KGHSY and CDR2 FQNENV. CDR3 length equals 14 residues. V was trimmed by 0 bases and J by 8 bases, leaving 11 bases between them. The CDR3 loop reads CASSQSSGAHEQFF. The CDR3 DNA reads as TGTGCCAGCAGCCAATCGTCGGGAGCCCATGAGCAGTTCTTC.

V is TRBV6-4 and J is TRBJ2-2; D is uncertain. The CDR3 length is 14 residues. From germline, CDR1 is MRHNA and CDR2 SNTAGT. Deletions cut 7 bases from V and 4 bases from J, with 13 bases between. The CDR3 nucleotides read TGTGCCAGCACTCCAGAGTTCGGCACCGGGGAGCTGTTTTTT. Residues: CASTPEFGTGELFF.

As for this clone: The likely explanation is a read error, given a far larger clone one base away. V gene TRBV10-1 combines with J gene TRBJ1-1; 9 bases align to TRBD1. V was pared by 6 bases and J by 1 base, with 0 bases of the junction left unmatched. The CDR3 runs 13 residues. Germline V CDR1 and CDR2: WNHNN, SYGVQD (reference sequence). The CDR3 reads CASRQGANTEAFF. As DNA, the CDR3 is TGCGCCAGCAGACAGGGGGCGAACACTGAAGCTTTCTTT.

This chain uses TRBV6-5 with TRBJ1-4, with D unclear. The CDR3 length is 14 residues. The germline V gene encodes CDR1 MNHEY and CDR2 SVGAGI. Trimming pared 4 bases from V and 0 bases from J, leaving 6 bases between. CDR3 in DNA: TGTGCCAGCAGTTGGACGTCAACTAATGAAAAACTGTTTTTT. This sequence encodes CASSWTSTNEKLFF.

CDR3 sequence (DNA): TGTGCCTGGAGTAAAGAACAAGAGACCCAGTACTTC. It translates to CAWSKEQETQYF. The chain uses TRBV30 and TRBJ2-5; D not resolved. In germline, CDR1 is GTSNPN, CDR2 SVGIG (reference sequence). V was pared by 2 bases and J by 2 bases, with 6 bases between. This CDR3 contains 12 residues.